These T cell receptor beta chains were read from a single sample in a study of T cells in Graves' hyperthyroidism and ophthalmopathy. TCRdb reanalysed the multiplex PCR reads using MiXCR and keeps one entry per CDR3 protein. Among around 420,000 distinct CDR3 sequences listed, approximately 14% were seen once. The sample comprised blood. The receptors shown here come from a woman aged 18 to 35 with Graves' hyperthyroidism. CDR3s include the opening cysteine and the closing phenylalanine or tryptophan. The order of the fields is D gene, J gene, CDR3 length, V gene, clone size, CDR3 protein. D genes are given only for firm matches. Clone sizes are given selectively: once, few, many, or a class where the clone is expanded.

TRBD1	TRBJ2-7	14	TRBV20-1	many	CSASSGQGAGEQYF
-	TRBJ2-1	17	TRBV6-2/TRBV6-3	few	CASTTTRRDSSYNEQFF
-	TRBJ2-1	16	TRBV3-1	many	CASSQRSGTRAGEQFF
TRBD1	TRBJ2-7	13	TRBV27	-	CASSHTGEYEQYF
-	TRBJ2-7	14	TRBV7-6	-	CASSSRSGVSEQYF
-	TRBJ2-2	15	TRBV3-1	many	CASSPPGGYTGELFF
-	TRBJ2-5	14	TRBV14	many	CASSQEGFQETQYF
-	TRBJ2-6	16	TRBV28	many	CASSLTRGSGANVLTF
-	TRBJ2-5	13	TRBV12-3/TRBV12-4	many	CASSRGAQETQYF
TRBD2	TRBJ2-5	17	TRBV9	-	CASSPGLAGGRQETQYF
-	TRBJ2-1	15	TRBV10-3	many	CAITLGPGGSNEQFF
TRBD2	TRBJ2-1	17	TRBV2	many	CASRSLLLAETPREQFF
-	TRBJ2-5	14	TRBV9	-	CASSASGAQETQYF
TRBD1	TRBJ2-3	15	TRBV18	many	CASSRDRGPTDTQYF
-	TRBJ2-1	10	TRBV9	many	CASTSGEQFF
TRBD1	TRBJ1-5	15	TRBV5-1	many	CASSFMTGPNQPQHF
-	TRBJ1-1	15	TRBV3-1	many	CASSQESRANTEAFF
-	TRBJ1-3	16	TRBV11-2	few	CASSPWGRSSGNTIYF
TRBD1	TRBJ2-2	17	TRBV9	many	CASSPPEQGANTGELFF
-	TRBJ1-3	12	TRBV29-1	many	CSVPWTGNTIYF
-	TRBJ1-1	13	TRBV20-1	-	CSAVTDLNTEAFF
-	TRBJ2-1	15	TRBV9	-	CASSPRAQTYNEQFF
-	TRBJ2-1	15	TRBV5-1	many	CASSLIEPIYNEQFF
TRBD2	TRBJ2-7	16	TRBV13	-	CASSLGRAGGLYEQYF
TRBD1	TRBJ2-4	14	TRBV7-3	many	CASSLGQGIHIQYF
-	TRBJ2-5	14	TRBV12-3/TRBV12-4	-	CASRLAEGAETQYF
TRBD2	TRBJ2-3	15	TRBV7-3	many	CASSRNGLAGDTQYF
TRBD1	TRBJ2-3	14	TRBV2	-	CASRRGTGPDTQYF
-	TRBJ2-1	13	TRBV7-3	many	CASSGAPYNEQFF
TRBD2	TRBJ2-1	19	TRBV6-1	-	CASPNRMRGANSSYNEQFF
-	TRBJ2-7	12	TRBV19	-	CASSYIGYEQYF
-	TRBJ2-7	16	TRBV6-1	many	CASTSRRGGALYEQYF
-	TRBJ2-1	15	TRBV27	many	CASSPGLDRYNEQFF
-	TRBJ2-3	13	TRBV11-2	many	CASIGSRGDTQYF
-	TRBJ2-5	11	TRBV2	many	CASSVLKTQYF
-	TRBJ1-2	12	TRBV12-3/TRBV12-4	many	CASAGGNYGYTF
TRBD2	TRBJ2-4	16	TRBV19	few	CASSRGGRESKNIQYF
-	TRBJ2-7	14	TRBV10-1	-	CASRFRVATYEQYF
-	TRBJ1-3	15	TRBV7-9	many	CASSQDSRSGNTIYF
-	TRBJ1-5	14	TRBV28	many	CASSSGPPSQPQHF
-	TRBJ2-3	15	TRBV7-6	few	CASSLSPEAPDTQYF
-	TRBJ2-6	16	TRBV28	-	CASSYGGAGGANVLTF
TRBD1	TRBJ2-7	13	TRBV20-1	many	CSAVSGTEYEQYF
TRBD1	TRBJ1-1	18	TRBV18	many	CASSPLNAGTGSGTEAFF
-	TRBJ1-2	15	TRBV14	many	CASSQAGAGGYGYTF
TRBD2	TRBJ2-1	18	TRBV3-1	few	CASSQGGVSGGVWDEQFF
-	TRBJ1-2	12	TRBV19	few	CASSIMGYGYTF
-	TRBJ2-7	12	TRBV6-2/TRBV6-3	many	CASSYEGYEQYF
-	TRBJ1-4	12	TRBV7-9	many	CASSLVDEKLFF
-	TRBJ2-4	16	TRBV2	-	CASRLRQGSLENIQYF